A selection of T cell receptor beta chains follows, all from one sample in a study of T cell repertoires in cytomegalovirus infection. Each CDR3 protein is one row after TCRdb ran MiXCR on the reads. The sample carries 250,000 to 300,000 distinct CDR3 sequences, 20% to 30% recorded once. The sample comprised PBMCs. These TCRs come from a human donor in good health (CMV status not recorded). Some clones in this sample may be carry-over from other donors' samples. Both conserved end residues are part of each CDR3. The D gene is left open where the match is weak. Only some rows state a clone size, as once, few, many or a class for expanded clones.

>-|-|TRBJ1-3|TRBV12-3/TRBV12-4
CASSPTDTGNTIYF
TGTGCCAGCAGTCCAACGGATACTGGAAACACCATATATTTT
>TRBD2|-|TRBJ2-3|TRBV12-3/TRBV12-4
CASSSHPGLVGDTQYF
TGTGCCAGCAGCTCCCATCCGGGACTAGTAGGAGATACGCAGTATTTT
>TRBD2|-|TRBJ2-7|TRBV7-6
CASSLGLAGNNEQYF
TGTGCCAGCAGCTTAGGACTAGCGGGTAACAATGAGCAGTACTTC
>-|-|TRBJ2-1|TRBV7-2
CASSFISDLKRNEQFF
TGTGCCAGCAGCTTTATTTCGGACTTAAAACGCAATGAGCAGTTCTTC
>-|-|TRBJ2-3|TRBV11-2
CASRLGLGTDTQYF
TGTGCCAGCCGCTTGGGGCTGGGCACAGATACGCAGTATTTT
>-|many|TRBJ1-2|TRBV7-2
CASSLSRPFNYGYTF
TGTGCCAGCAGCTTATCGAGACCCTTTAACTATGGCTACACCTTC
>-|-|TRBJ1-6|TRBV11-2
CASSPWGAGNSPLHF
TGTGCCAGCAGCCCTTGGGGTGCTGGTAATTCACCCCTCCACTTT
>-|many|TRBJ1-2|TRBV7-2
CASRGDDKNYGYTF
TGTGCCAGCAGGGGGGACGATAAGAACTATGGCTACACCTTC
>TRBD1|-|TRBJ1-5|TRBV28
CASSPRKGAYNQPQHF
TGTGCCAGCAGCCCCCGGAAGGGGGCTTACAATCAGCCCCAGCATTTT
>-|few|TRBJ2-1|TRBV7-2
CASSLEAGPNEQFF
TGTGCCAGCAGCTTAGAGGCAGGGCCCAATGAGCAGTTCTTC
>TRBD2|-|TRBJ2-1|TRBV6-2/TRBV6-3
CASSRRIAGNYNEQFF
TGTGCCAGCAGCCGAAGAATAGCGGGTAACTACAATGAGCAGTTCTTC
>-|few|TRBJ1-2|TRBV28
CASSLWGVGYTF
TGTGCCAGCAGTTTATGGGGGGTCGGCTACACCTTC
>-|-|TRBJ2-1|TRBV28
CASRSSYNEQFF
TGTGCCAGCAGAAGCTCCTACAATGAGCAGTTCTTC
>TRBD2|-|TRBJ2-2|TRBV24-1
CATSGLAEGEITGELFF
TGTGCCACCAGTGGACTAGCGGAAGGGGAGATCACCGGGGAGCTGTTTTTT
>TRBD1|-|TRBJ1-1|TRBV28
CMTGGFTEAFF
TGTATGACAGGGGGCTTTACTGAAGCTTTCTTT
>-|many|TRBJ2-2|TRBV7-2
CASRLTSTNTGELFF
TGTGCCAGCAGGCTGACAAGCACGAACACCGGGGAGCTGTTTTTT
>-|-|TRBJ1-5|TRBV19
CASSDYNQPQHF
TGTGCCAGCTCTGATTACAATCAGCCCCAGCATTTT
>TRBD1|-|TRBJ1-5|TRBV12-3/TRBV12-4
CASSRRQGTSNQPQHF
TGTGCCAGCAGCCGCCGACAGGGAACTAGCAATCAGCCCCAGCATTTT
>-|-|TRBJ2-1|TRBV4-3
CASSQDSGNSYNEQFF
TGCGCCAGCAGCCAAGATTCTGGTAACTCCTACAATGAGCAGTTCTTC
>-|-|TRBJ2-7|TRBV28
CASSSPGTAGEQYF
TGTGCCAGCAGTTCCCCCGGGACCGCCGGCGAGCAGTACTTC
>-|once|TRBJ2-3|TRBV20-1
CSARARLIPPDTQYF
TGCAGTGCTAGGGCCCGCCTCATCCCCCCAGATACGCAGTATTTT
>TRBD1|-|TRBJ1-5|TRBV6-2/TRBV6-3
CASRTGQGGQPQHF
TGTGCCAGCAGAACGGGACAGGGTGGCCAGCCCCAGCATTTT
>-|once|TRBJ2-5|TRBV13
CASSIGRGETQYF
TGTGCCAGCAGCATCGGGCGGGGAGAGACCCAGTACTTC
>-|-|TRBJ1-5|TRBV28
CASSLGGGGRNQPQHF
TGTGCCAGCAGTTTGGGCGGGGGAGGGCGCAATCAGCCCCAGCATTTT
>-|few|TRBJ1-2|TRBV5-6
CASSLVLYGYTF
TGTGCCAGCAGCTTGGTTCTCTATGGCTACACCTTC
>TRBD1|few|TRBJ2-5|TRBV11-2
CASSLGDRGQETQYF
TGTGCCAGCAGCCTAGGGGACAGGGGACAAGAGACCCAGTACTTC
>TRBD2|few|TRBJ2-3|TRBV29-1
CSVPPGTSGGPDTQYF
TGCAGCGTTCCACCAGGTACTAGCGGGGGGCCAGATACGCAGTATTTT
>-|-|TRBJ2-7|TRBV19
CASSIGQAGYEQYF
TGTGCCAGTAGTATTGGGCAAGCGGGCTACGAGCAGTACTTC
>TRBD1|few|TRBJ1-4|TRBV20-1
CSARDRGNEKLFF
TGCAGTGCTCGGGACAGGGGGAATGAAAAACTGTTTTTT
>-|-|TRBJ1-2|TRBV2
CASNLGPGGYTF
TGTGCCAGCAATTTAGGCCCCGGGGGCTACACCTTC
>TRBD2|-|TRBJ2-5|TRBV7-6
CASSPRLAHQETQYF
TGTGCCAGCAGCCCGCGACTAGCGCACCAAGAGACCCAGTACTTC
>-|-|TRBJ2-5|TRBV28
CASRAEQETQYF
TGTGCCAGCCGGGCAGAGCAAGAGACCCAGTACTTC
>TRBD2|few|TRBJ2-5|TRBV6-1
CAILWRASGAETQYF
TGTGCCATCCTATGGAGGGCTAGCGGGGCCGAGACCCAGTACTTC
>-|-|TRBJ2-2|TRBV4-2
CASSQPSGVNTGELFF
TGTGCCAGCAGCCAGCCCTCGGGGGTGAACACCGGGGAGCTGTTTTTT
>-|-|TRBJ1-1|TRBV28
CASRQTQGGTEAFF
TGTGCCAGCAGGCAAACCCAGGGAGGCACTGAAGCTTTCTTT
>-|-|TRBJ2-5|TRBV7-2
CASSLVAWGETQYF
TGTGCCAGCAGCTTAGTCGCGTGGGGAGAGACCCAGTACTTC
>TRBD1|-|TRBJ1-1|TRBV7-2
CASKRGPVTEAFF
TGTGCCAGCAAGAGGGGGCCGGTCACTGAAGCTTTCTTT
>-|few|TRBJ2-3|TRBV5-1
CASSFKLSTDTQYF
TGCGCCAGCAGCTTTAAACTTAGCACAGATACGCAGTATTTT
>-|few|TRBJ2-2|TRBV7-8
CASSKTVANTGELFF
TGTGCCAGCAGCAAGACAGTGGCGAACACCGGGGAGCTGTTTTTT
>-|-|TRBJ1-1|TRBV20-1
CSARANIVTEAFF
TGCAGTGCTAGAGCTAACATTGTCACTGAAGCTTTCTTT
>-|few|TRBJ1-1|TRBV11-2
CASSDGWGRTTEAFF
TGTGCCAGCAGCGATGGGTGGGGACGGACCACTGAAGCTTTCTTT
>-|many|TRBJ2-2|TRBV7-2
CASTVITGRAGELFF
TGTGCCAGCACTGTGATTACCGGGAGAGCCGGGGAGCTGTTTTTT